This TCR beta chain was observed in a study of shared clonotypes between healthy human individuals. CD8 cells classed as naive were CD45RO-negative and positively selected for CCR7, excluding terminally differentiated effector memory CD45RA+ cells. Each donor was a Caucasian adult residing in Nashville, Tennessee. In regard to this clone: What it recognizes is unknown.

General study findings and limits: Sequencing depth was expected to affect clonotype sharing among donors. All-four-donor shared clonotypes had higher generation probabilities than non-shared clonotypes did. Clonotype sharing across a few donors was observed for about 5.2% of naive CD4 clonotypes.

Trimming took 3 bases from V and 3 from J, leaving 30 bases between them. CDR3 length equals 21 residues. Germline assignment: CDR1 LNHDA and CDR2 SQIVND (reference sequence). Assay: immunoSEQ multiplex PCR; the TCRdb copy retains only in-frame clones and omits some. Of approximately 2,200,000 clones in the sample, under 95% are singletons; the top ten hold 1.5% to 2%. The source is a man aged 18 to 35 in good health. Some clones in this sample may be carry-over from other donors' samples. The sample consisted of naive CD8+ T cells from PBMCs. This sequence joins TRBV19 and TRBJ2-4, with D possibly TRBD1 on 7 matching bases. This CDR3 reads CASSIKVWVEGARQVKNIQYF. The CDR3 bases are TGTGCCAGTAGTATTAAGGTCTGGGTGGAGGGGGCGCGGCAAGTCAAAAACATTCAGTACTTC.